This T cell receptor beta chain was sequenced in a study of T cells in Graves' hyperthyroidism and ophthalmopathy. This clonotype showed up many times. The CDR3 has 15 amino acids. The V end lost 2 bases, the J end lost 0 bases, and 11 bases lay between the germline ends. Germline CDR1 is GTSNPN and CDR2 is SVGIG (reference sequence). Amplified regions were TCR beta CDR3 sequences from RNA transcripts. The TCR CDR3 first-round RT-PCR relied on the HTBI primer set. TCRdb independently ran MiXCR on the multiplex PCR reads; one entry per CDR3 protein. The sample records approximately 590,000 distinct CDR3 sequences, 15% to 19% being singletons.

The sequence was collected from a woman between 25 and 40 years old with Graves' hyperthyroidism. Sequenced material: blood. V gene TRBV30 combines with J gene TRBJ1-5; D not resolved. CDR3 bases: TGTGCCTGGAGTCGGAGGGAGTATAGCAATCAGCCCCAGCATTTT. It codes for CAWSRREYSNQPQHF.